Shown below are 15 T cell receptor beta chains from a single sample sequenced in a study of post-analysis software for immune sequencing data. Researchers reported that TCR beta cDNA libraries carried unique molecular identifiers. TCRdb itself ran the PCR reads through MiXCR, one entry per CDR3 protein. The repertoire has roughly 670,000 distinct CDR3 sequences, roughly three fifths of them found once; the top ten carry roughly 12%. The study, taken as a whole, reports: TRBV5-6, TRBV5-1 and TRBV20-1 were among four or five TRBV segments more frequent in patients than controls.

Antigens of these TCRs are unknown. The sequencing input was blood. These receptors were taken from a girl aged 2-10 years with multiple sclerosis.

This chain joins TRBV4-1 and TRBJ1-1, with 7 nucleotides matching TRBD1. V lost 6 bases and J lost 4; bases outside the gene matches: 5. The CDR3 length is 13 residues. From germline, CDR1 is MGHRA and CDR2 YSYEKL. The CDR3 DNA is TGCGCCAGCAGTCGACAGGGCAGCACTGAAGCTTTCTTT. Amino acids: CASSRQGSTEAFF.

The rearrangement links TRBV7-6 to TRBJ2-3; no clear D gene. Germline V CDR1 and CDR2: SGHVS, FNYEAQ. V lost 2 bases to trimming and J lost 1 base, with 13 bases between them. This CDR3 has 16 residues. The CDR3 region is CASSLRGDGGTDTQYF. CDR3 coding DNA: TGTGCCAGCAGCTTAAGAGGCGATGGGGGCACAGATACGCAGTATTTT.

This clonotype was picked up a small number of times. This chain joins TRBV20-1 and TRBJ2-4; tentative D call: TRBD1 (6 bases). Germline loops: CDR1 DFQATT, CDR2 SNEGSKA (reference sequence). The CDR3 consists of 11 residues. V was pared by 3 bases and J by 12 bases, with 12 bases between. CDR3: CSASRQANQYF. The CDR3 DNA reads TGCAGTGCTAGTAGACAGGCTAATCAGTACTTC.

V is TRBV6-4 and J is TRBJ2-7; D uncertain. The ends were cut back, 0 bases at V and 10 bases at J, with 4 bases in the middle. The germline V gene encodes CDR1 MRHNA and CDR2 SNTAGT. CDR3 length: 10 residues. CDR3 nucleotides: TGTGCCAGCAGTGACTCCCCCCAGTACTTC. Protein sequence: CASSDSPQYF.

The V and J genes are TRBV5-1 and TRBJ2-3, with TRBD2 matching over 11 bases. CDR1 SGHRS and CDR2 YFSETQ come from the germline V gene. V lost 4 bases, J lost 2 bases, and 9 bases stayed unmatched. The CDR3 is made up of 17 amino acids. In nucleotides, the CDR3 is TGCGCCAGCAGCCCCTTAGCGGGAGGGCCCCTCACAGATACGCAGTATTTT. This translates into CASSPLAGGPLTDTQYF.

This clonotype has only a few counts. This rearrangement joins TRBV20-1 to TRBJ1-1; maybe TRBD1 (6 bases). The CDR3 covers 17 residues. V shed 2 bases and J shed 4 bases, with 23 bases lying between them. Per the germline V gene, CDR1 is DFQATT and CDR2 is SNEGSKA (reference sequence). The CDR3 nucleotides are TGCAGTGCTAGAAGAGGGGGTAATGGAGTCGGGAGCACTGAAGCTTTCTTT. Translating gives CSARRGGNGVGSTEAFF.

This clonotype was observed a few times. The chain couples TRBV6-2 or TRBV6-3 to TRBJ2-1; D not resolved. V gave up 5 bases and J gave up 12 bases, with 29 bases separating them. The CDR3 contains 17 residues. In germline, CDR1 is MNHEY, CDR2 SVGEGT. CDR3 amino acids: CASSPNPETRSQVVQFF. CDR3 bases: TGTGCCAGCAGTCCCAATCCTGAAACGCGGAGTCAGGTTGTGCAGTTCTTC.

The chain recombines TRBV9 with TRBJ2-5; 7 bases map to TRBD2. The J call may be incorrect, as the DNA end agrees better with TRBJ2-7. CDR1 is SGDLS, CDR2 YYNGEE, per germline. This CDR3 spans 15 amino acids. CDR3: CASSVGGLGDYEQYF. In DNA form, the CDR3 reads TGTGCCAGCAGCGTAGGTGGACTAGGTGACTACGAGCAGTACTTC.

This chain connects TRBV15 to TRBJ2-4; TRBD2 aligns across 7 bases. The assigned J gene may be wrong: the sequence end matches TRBJ2-7 better. Germline V gene lookup returns CDR1 LNHNV and CDR2 YYDKDF (reference sequence). There are 16 residues in the CDR3. CDR3 protein: CATSRDERDFSYEQYF. As DNA, the CDR3 is TGTGCCACCAGCAGAGATGAGCGGGACTTCTCCTACGAGCAGTACTTC.

The gene calls are TRBV7-9 and TRBJ2-1; 9 nucleotides agree with TRBD1. CDR3 length: 14 amino acids. Per the germline V gene, CDR1 is SEHNR and CDR2 is FQNEAQ (reference sequence). The V segment lost 6 bases and the J segment 6 bases; nucleotides outside the gene matches: 6. CDR3: CASRKKTGGNEQFF. CDR3 in DNA: TGTGCCAGCAGAAAAAAGACAGGGGGCAATGAGCAGTTCTTC.

This clonotype was seen more than once but under ten times. The chain joins TRBV7-9 to TRBJ1-2; no definite D call. The V gene lost 4 bases and the J gene lost 0 bases, with 6 bases spanning the gap. The germline V gene encodes CDR1 SEHNR and CDR2 FQNEAQ (reference sequence). This CDR3 contains 13 residues. The DNA of the CDR3 is TGTGCCAGCAGCTCCCCGGCTAACTATGGCTACACCTTC. Translation: CASSSPANYGYTF.

The chain's CDR3 is CASSLHYQYYEQYF. CDR3 sequence (DNA): TGCGCCAGCAGCCTGCACTACCAATACTACGAGCAGTACTTC. The chain is built from TRBV5-1 and TRBJ2-7, with D hard to call. The V gene lost 4 bases and the J gene lost 3 bases, with 14 bases spanning the gap. Germline loops: CDR1 SGHRS, CDR2 YFSETQ. This CDR3 is 14 amino acids long.

This clonotype was seen only a few times. The rearrangement links TRBV7-9 to TRBJ2-7; 11 nucleotides agree with TRBD1. CDR3 length: 17 amino acids. V gave up 1 base and J gave up 1 base; unmatched junction bases: 6. CDR1 and CDR2 (germline): SEHNR, FQNEAQ (reference sequence). This chain's CDR3 is CASSLVIGTGGSYEQYF. CDR3 nucleotides: TGTGCCAGCAGCTTAGTAATTGGGACAGGGGGGTCCTACGAGCAGTACTTC.

This chain joins TRBV27 and TRBJ1-1; D is unresolved. Germline V gene data show CDR1 as MNHEY and CDR2 as SMNVEV (reference sequence). The V and J ends lost 7 bases and 2 bases respectively, with 14 bases between them. CDR3 size: 14 residues. The CDR3 DNA sequence: TGTGCCAGCACCCCGGCGGGTTCCAACACTGAAGCTTTCTTT. It yields the protein CASTPAGSNTEAFF.

The genes are TRBV5-6 and TRBJ1-1; D gene unclear. This CDR3 contains 18 residues. Trimming pared 1 base from V and 1 base from J, leaving 20 bases between. Germline CDR1 SGHDT, CDR2 YYEEEE. As DNA, the CDR3 is TGTGCCAGCAGCTTGACTTTGGGCACAGCCCAATGGAACACTGAAGCTTTCTTT. Protein product: CASSLTLGTAQWNTEAFF. Filled out from reference TRBV5-6 and TRBJ1-1, the complete variable domain reads DAGVTQSPTHLIKTRGQQVTLRCSPKSGHDTVSWYQQALGQGPQFIFQYYEEEERQRGNFPDRFSGHQFPNYSSELNVNALLLGDSALYLCASSLTLGTAQWNTEAFFGQGTRLTVV.